One and the same sample provided the 13 T cell receptor beta chains below, sequenced in a study of T cell clones after liver transplantation. The protocol was immunoSEQ multiplex PCR, while the TCRdb copy is restricted to in-frame clones and leaves out a portion. In the table there are about 15,000 clones, around nine tenths of which are singletons. This specimen consisted of CD8+ T cells from blood, obtained before liver transplant. The receptors shown here come from a human donor who received a liver transplant.

This clone was detected only once. The chain couples TRBV2 to TRBJ1-1, with D possibly being TRBD1 (5 bases). V gave up 7 bases and J gave up 4 bases, with 7 bases separating them. Germline V lookup: CDR1 SNHLY, CDR2 FYNNEI. This CDR3 is 11 amino acids long. In nucleotides, the CDR3 is TGTGCCAGCATGGGGGGCACTGAAGCTTTCTTT. Its protein product is CASMGGTEAFF.

This chain connects TRBV29-1 to TRBJ1-3; D is ambiguous. This CDR3 comprises 13 residues. V was shortened by 3 bases and J by 5 bases, with 11 bases between the two germline ends. Germline V CDR1 and CDR2: SQVTM, ANQGSEA. The CDR3 DNA reads TGCAGCGTTGAGACCTTACTGCGAAACACCATATATTTT. Amino acids: CSVETLLRNTIYF.

The chain links TRBV28 to TRBJ1-3; D is uncertain. The CDR3 is made up of 13 amino acids. Per the germline V gene, CDR1 is MDHEN and CDR2 is SYDVKM. V lost 4 bases, J lost 1 base, and 5 bases lay in between. In nucleotides, the CDR3 is TGTGCCAGCAGTTATGGGTCTGGAAACACCATATATTTT. It is translated as CASSYGSGNTIYF.

DNA of the CDR3: TGCGCCAGCTCGGTTGGGGGGCAGGGGAATGAGCAGTTCTTC. Its translation: CASSVGGQGNEQFF. The chain links TRBV10-2 to TRBJ2-1, with D perhaps TRBD1 or TRBD2 (6 bases each). The CDR3 has 14 amino acids. V lost 8 bases and J lost 7, with 18 bases in between. The germline CDR1 and CDR2 sequences are WSHSY and SAAADI.

The chain couples TRBV10-2 to TRBJ2-1; D perhaps matches TRBD1 (5 bases). The CDR3 runs to 11 residues. V lost 2 bases and J 9 bases, leaving 5 bases between the germline ends. The germline CDR1 and CDR2 sequences are WSHSY and SAAADI. CDR3 in DNA: TGCGCCAGCAGTGAGGGGGCTGAGCAGTTCTTC. It yields the protein CASSEGAEQFF.

This clone occurred once. The chain is built from TRBV5-1 and TRBJ2-7, with 13 bases that match TRBD2. The CDR3 has 15 amino acids. Germline trimming cut 4 bases from V and 4 bases from J; bases unmatched to any gene: 5. Per germline, CDR1 SGHRS and CDR2 YFSETQ. In nucleotides, the CDR3 is TGCGCCAGCAGCATGGGACTAGCGGGACGGTACGAGCAGTACTTC. This sequence encodes CASSMGLAGRYEQYF.

This clone was seen once. The gene calls are TRBV27 and TRBJ1-5, with TRBD1 matching 9 bases. The junction had 7 bases not matched to a gene; V was cut back by 4 bases and J by 6 bases. This CDR3 region has 15 residues. Germline V gives CDR1 MNHEY, CDR2 SMNVEV (reference sequence). The CDR3 here is CASSSQTGGGQPQHF. As DNA, the CDR3 is TGTGCCAGCAGTTCCCAAACAGGGGGCGGTCAGCCCCAGCATTTT.

The CDR3: CASSLGRGNTIYF. In nucleotides, the CDR3 is TGTGCCAGCAGCTTAGGCAGGGGAAACACCATATATTTT. V and J are TRBV13 and TRBJ1-3; D uncertain. This CDR3 spans 13 amino acids. V lost 0 bases, J lost 4 bases, and 4 bases lay in between. Germline CDR1 is PRHDT and CDR2 is FYEKMQ (reference sequence).

This chain links TRBV27 with TRBJ2-2; weak D call: TRBD1 (6 bases). Between the trimmed V and J ends, which lost 10 bases and 3 bases, there was a span of 15 bases. The CDR3 is made up of 14 amino acids. The germline V gene encodes CDR1 MNHEY and CDR2 SMNVEV (reference sequence). The CDR3 nucleotides are TGTGCCACCTCGGACAGATATTACACCGGGGAGCTGTTTTTT. Translating gives CATSDRYYTGELFF.

The chain is built from TRBV27 and TRBJ2-7; TRBD1 aligns across 9 bases. The CDR3 is 13 residues long. Germline V CDR1 and CDR2: MNHEY, SMNVEV (reference sequence). V was pared by 6 bases and J by 6 bases, with 6 bases of the junction left unmatched. CDR3 region: CASSAGTGFEQYF. The DNA of the CDR3 is TGTGCCAGCAGCGCCGGGACAGGGTTCGAGCAGTACTTC.

The J gene is TRBJ2-1, the V gene TRBV27, with D possibly called TRBD1 or TRBD2 (6 bases each). Germline values: CDR1 MNHEY, CDR2 SMNVEV (reference sequence). Trimming took off 4 bases at V and 2 bases at J, with 15 bases between the two ends. This CDR3 is 16 amino acids long. The CDR3 DNA follows: TGTGCCAGCAGTTATGGGTTAGGGGGGCCCTACAATGAGCAGTTCTTC. Encoded protein: CASSYGLGGPYNEQFF.

The chain carries TRBV14 and TRBJ2-7; a possible D gene is TRBD2 (5 bases). Germline V CDR1 and CDR2: SGHDN, FVKESK. V was shortened by 7 bases and J by 6 bases, with 13 bases between the two germline ends. CDR3 size: 12 residues. CDR3 DNA: TGTGCCAGCAACCTCCCGGGGAGCGAGCAGTACTTC. This translates into CASNLPGSEQYF.

This clone was counted only a few times. This chain joins TRBV4-2 and TRBJ2-7, with a possible D match to TRBD1 (6 bases). The CDR3 has 15 amino acids. CDR1 and CDR2 from the germline V gene are LGHNA and YNFKEQ. The V gene lost 5 bases and the J gene lost 4 bases, with 18 bases spanning the gap. The CDR3, as DNA: TGTGCCAGCAGCTCGCGAGAGGGGGAAGTGTACGAGCAGTACTTC. Translated: CASSSREGEVYEQYF.